Listed here are 11 T cell receptor beta chains from one sample, sequenced in a study of breast tumors, draining lymph nodes, adjacent tissues (dated by TCRdb to 2016 to 2018). Lymph node samples were obtained from the axillary draining lymph nodes of breast cancer patients. The library was obtained by multiplex PCR. TCRdb names Illumina HiSeq 2000 as the instrument used. TCRdb passed the public sequencing reads through fastp at Q25 and MiXCR, retaining productive beta sequences. Every CDR3 protein is listed once, alongside the most common genes and DNA of its rows. This sample comprises some 200,000 distinct CDR3 sequences, 30% to 40% of them detected only once. Approximately 4.3% of the sample is taken by the ten largest. Material: axillary lymph node tissue. Every receptor here comes from a female donor with breast cancer. Some clones in this sample may be carry-over from other donors' samples.

This clonotype has ten or more counts. This sequence joins TRBV19 and TRBJ2-7; 12 nucleotides agree with TRBD2. The CDR3 is 13 residues long. J gave up 6 bases and V 6 bases, and 3 bases lay outside the gene matches. Germline V gene sequence: CDR1 LNHDA, CDR2 SQIVND (reference sequence). CDR3 amino acids: CASRTSGSPEQYF. CDR3 coding DNA: TGTGCCAGTAGGACTAGCGGGAGTCCCGAGCAGTACTTC.

This clonotype was counted at least ten times. V usage is TRBV20-1 and J usage is TRBJ1-2, with D hard to call. Per germline, CDR1 DFQATT and CDR2 SNEGSKA (reference sequence). V lost 7 bases and J 1 base, leaving 19 bases between the germline ends. The CDR3 has 15 amino acids. CDR3 amino acids: CSGWISRVGNYGYTF. Written as DNA, the CDR3 is TGCAGTGGATGGATATCGAGGGTCGGTAACTATGGCTACACCTTC.

A remark on this clonotype: This could be a read error, since a much larger clone is one nucleotide away. The chain links TRBV6-5 to TRBJ2-7, with D possibly TRBD2 on 7 matching bases. Germline lookup yields CDR1 MNHEY and CDR2 SVGAGI. The CDR3 extends over 13 amino acids. The CDR3 DNA is TGTGCCAGCACATCGGGGGGCTCCTACGAGCAGCACTTC. This sequence encodes CASTSGGSYEQHF.

The chain is built from TRBV6-2 or TRBV6-3 and TRBJ2-5, with 9 bases fitting TRBD2. The V gene end was trimmed by 2 bases and the J gene end by 5 bases; junction bases not matched to a gene: 6. CDR1 is MNHEY and CDR2 is SVGEGT in the germline V gene. The CDR3 has 15 residues. The CDR3 loop is CASSYPAAGGETQYF. The CDR3 coding sequence is TGTGCCAGCAGTTACCCTGCCGCGGGGGGGGAGACCCAGTACTTC.

In its sample, this clonotype was seen many times. The chain carries TRBV7-3 and TRBJ1-2; perhaps TRBD1 as D (5 bases). Trimming removed 0 bases at V and 6 bases at J, with 11 bases between. The CDR3 sequence is 14 residues long. Germline V gene data show CDR1 as SGHTA and CDR2 as FQGTGA. CDR3 protein: CASSLTQRGDGYTF. The CDR3 coding sequence is TGTGCCAGCAGCTTAACTCAGCGGGGGGATGGCTACACCTTC. Based on the CDR3 plus reference TRBV7-3 and TRBJ1-2, the full variable domain is GAGVSQTPSNKVTEKGKYVELRCDPISGHTALYWYRQSLGQGPEFLIYFQGTGAADDSGLPNDRFFAVRPEGSVSTLKIQRTERGDSAVYLCASSLTQRGDGYTFGSGTRLTVV.

This clonotype was found a few times. The V call is TRBV7-2, the J call TRBJ1-1, with TRBD1 matching 9 bases. V shed 4 bases and J 1 base; nucleotides not matched to a gene: 10. Germline-derived CDR1 and CDR2 are SGHTA and FQGNSA. The CDR3 has 17 residues. The CDR3 nucleotides are TGTGCCAGCAGCTCCAACAGGGGGCGATCATGGAACACTGAAGCTTTCTTT. Residues: CASSSNRGRSWNTEAFF.

This clonotype came up many times. This chain links TRBV6-6 with TRBJ2-3; D might be TRBD1 or TRBD2, each matching 6 bases. CDR1 and CDR2 (germline): MNHNY, SVGAGI (reference sequence). This CDR3 spans 16 amino acids. The ends were cut back, 6 bases at V and 4 bases at J, with 20 bases in the middle. The CDR3 bases are TGTGCCAGCAGCGCCAGGTTTCCCGGGGGCGCAGATACGCAGTATTTT. It encodes CASSARFPGGADTQYF.

On this clonotype: This could be a read error, since a much larger clone is one nucleotide away. The chain carries TRBV30 and TRBJ1-4; the D is unclear. This CDR3 spans 15 amino acids. Germline CDR1 and CDR2: GTSNPN and SVGIG (reference sequence). This CDR3 reads CAWSVSGLLNEKLSF. In DNA form, the CDR3 reads TGTGCCTGGAGTGTTTCTGGTCTATTGAATGAAAAACTGTCTTTT.

Remarks on this clonotype: The conserved final phenylalanine or tryptophan is absent from the CDR3, which likely points to a read error. Written as DNA, the CDR3 is TGTGCCAGCAGCTTAGGGGCAGGGGGTGGCGAGCAGTACCAC. Translating gives CASSLGAGGGEQYH. The V gene is TRBV7-6, the J gene TRBJ2-7; 7 bases fit TRBD1. The CDR3 consists of 14 residues. The V gene's germline CDR1 is SGHVS and CDR2 FNYEAQ. Trimming cost V 1 base and J 6 bases; bases outside gene matches: 6.

This clonotype appeared many times. The chain couples TRBV2 to TRBJ1-2; maybe TRBD1 (6 bases). CDR3 length: 14 amino acids. V was trimmed by 5 bases and J by 3 bases, leaving 13 bases between them. The V gene's germline CDR1 is SNHLY and CDR2 FYNNEI. CDR3: CASSLQGTDYGYTF. DNA for the CDR3: TGTGCCAGCAGTTTACAGGGCACCGACTATGGCTACACCTTC.

This clonotype came up many times. CDR3 nucleotides: TGTGCCAGCAGTTCCGCCGAGCAGTACTTC. Translated, it gives CASSSAEQYF. The chain uses TRBV12-3 or TRBV12-4 and TRBJ2-7; D unresolved. V was cut by 4 bases and J by 6 bases, with 4 bases left in between. CDR3 length equals 10 residues.